This paragraph reports one T cell receptor beta chain. Antigen unknown. The data were taken from a study of PD-L1 blockade in urothelial cancer. Study overall: Atezolizumab, begun by patients at some point between 2012 and 2014, was given at 1,200 mg intravenously every 3 weeks. The authors examined blood 3 weeks (second dose) and 6 weeks after treatment start.

Sample time point: pretreatment peripheral blood. Germline V gives CDR1 SGHDT, CDR2 YYEEEE. V gave up 1 base and J gave up 1 base, with 21 bases separating them. There are 19 residues in the CDR3. TCRdb's table, derived via immunoSEQ multiplex PCR, lists solely in-frame clones and lacks some. This sample has tens of thousands of clones, with about 83% found just once. Study outcomes and limitations: In blood sampled pretreatment, TCR clonality below the median predicted better survival.

The clonotype originates from a woman aged 70-85 years with urothelial cancer. The genes are TRBV5-6 and TRBJ1-5; no definite D call. Sequencing was performed on PBMCs, taken around atezolizumab (anti-PD-L1) treatment. The CDR3, as DNA: TGTGCCAGCAGCTTGAGAATTGGGGAGGGTCAGTTAAGCAATCAGCCCCAGCATTTT. It yields the protein CASSLRIGEGQLSNQPQHF.